These 18 T cell receptor beta chains share one sample of origin, sequenced in a study of Ad26.COV2.S vaccination and SARS-CoV-2 variants. Stated treatment: around 19 received Ad26.COV2.S at low or high dose, single or two shots; about five received placebo; per-sample allocation not given. At day 63 after the first vaccine or placebo injection, samples were drawn. Some clones are missing from TCRdb's copy, which holds only in-frame ones; the method was immunoSEQ multiplex PCR. The data show about 350,000 clones, about 87% seen once. Sequenced material: peripheral blood, taken in a trial of Ad26.COV2.S vaccine versus placebo. These receptors were collected from a person aged 18-65 years who received the Ad26.COV2.S COVID-19 vaccine or a placebo.

The table lists this clone with a count of one. The chain combines TRBV4-2 with TRBJ1-1, with D possibly TRBD1 on 5 matching bases. The CDR3 spans 14 residues. Looked up from germline, CDR1 is LGHNA and CDR2 is YNFKEQ. V gave up 3 bases and J gave up 2 bases, with 10 bases separating them. CDR3 region: CASSHRQPNTEAFF. CDR3 nucleotides: TGTGCCAGCAGCCACCGACAGCCTAACACTGAAGCTTTCTTT.

This clone has a single count. The chain recombines TRBV5-1 with TRBJ2-3; 11 bases line up with TRBD2. CDR1 is SGHRS and CDR2 is YFSETQ in the germline V gene. The CDR3 sequence is 15 residues long. V lost 4 bases, J lost 2 bases, and 3 bases stayed unmatched. In DNA form, the CDR3 reads TGCGCCAGCAGCCGGGGACTAGCGGACACAGATACGCAGTATTTT. This translates into CASSRGLADTDTQYF.

The J gene is TRBJ2-7, the V gene TRBV9, with 10 bases fitting TRBD2. This CDR3 contains 15 residues. The trim removed 1 base at V and 2 bases at J, leaving 3 bases unmatched. The germline CDR1 and CDR2 sequences are SGDLS and YYNGEE. This chain's CDR3 is CASSVLAGETYEQYF. CDR3 DNA sequence: TGTGCCAGCAGCGTACTAGCGGGAGAAACCTACGAGCAGTACTTC.

V and J are TRBV9 and TRBJ1-4; D is perhaps TRBD1 (5 bases). Per germline, CDR1 SGDLS and CDR2 YYNGEE. The CDR3 loop spans 15 amino acids. Trimming stripped 0 bases from V and 8 bases from J, with 14 bases between. The CDR3 sequence: CASSVGLTRGEKLFF. The CDR3 DNA reads TGTGCCAGCAGCGTAGGGCTTACGCGGGGGGAAAAACTGTTTTTT. Full variable domain (outside the CDR3, taken from reference TRBV9 and TRBJ1-4): DSGVTQTPKHLITATGQRVTLRCSPRSGDLSVYWYQQSLDQGLQFLIQYYNGEERAKGNILERFSAQQFPDLHSELNLSSLELGDSALYFCASSVGLTRGEKLFFGSGTQLSVL.

V usage is TRBV5-1 and J usage is TRBJ2-1; 7 nucleotides align to TRBD1. V was clipped by 2 bases and J by 5 bases; unmatched bases: 7. CDR3 length: 15 residues. Looked up from germline, CDR1 is SGHRS and CDR2 is YFSETQ. CDR3 region: CASSLGQTGNNEQFF. As DNA, the CDR3 is TGCGCCAGCAGCTTAGGTCAGACAGGGAACAATGAGCAGTTCTTC.

This chain connects TRBV30 to TRBJ2-3, with D uncertain. This CDR3 is built from 14 residues. V dropped 5 bases and J dropped 6 bases, with 18 bases sitting between them. Germline-derived CDR1 and CDR2 are GTSNPN and SVGIG (reference sequence). The DNA of the CDR3 is TGTGCCTGGGGCCCTAAATTGGGCGCGGATACGCAGTATTTT. The encoded protein is CAWGPKLGADTQYF.

This clone came up once. The CDR3 region has the DNA TGTGCCAGCAGCCTTGTGTCCATCTCCTATAATTCACCCCTCCACTTT. This gives the protein CASSLVSISYNSPLHF. The chain joins TRBV7-8 to TRBJ1-6; D not certain. Germline V lookup: CDR1 SGHVS, CDR2 FQNEAQ. V lost 5 bases and J lost 0, with 11 bases in between. The CDR3 length is 16 residues.

The chain is built from TRBV3-1 (or the pseudogene TRBV3-2) and TRBJ2-6, with D uncertain. V was clipped by 2 bases and J by 1 base, with 18 bases between them. CDR1 LGHDT and CDR2 YNNKEL come from the germline V gene (reference sequence). CDR3 length: 19 amino acids. In DNA form, the CDR3 reads TGTGCCAGCAGCCAAATCACCCTAAGAGGACCTTCTGGGGCCAACGTCCTGACTTTC. Protein sequence: CASSQITLRGPSGANVLTF.

The V and J genes are TRBV19 and TRBJ2-1; D perhaps matches TRBD2 (6 bases). The V gene's germline CDR1 is LNHDA and CDR2 SQIVND (reference sequence). V gave up 4 bases and J gave up 2 bases, with 12 bases separating them. The CDR3 has 15 amino acids. The CDR3 sequence is CASSTGRGPYNEQFF. The CDR3 region has the DNA TGTGCCAGTAGTACCGGGAGAGGACCCTACAATGAGCAGTTCTTC.

The chain employs TRBV6-1 and TRBJ2-2, with a weak D call TRBD2 (5 bases). The germline gives CDR1 MNHNS, CDR2 SASEGT. Trimming took 3 bases from V and 6 from J, leaving 8 bases between them. The CDR3 runs to 13 residues. CDR3 sequence (DNA): TGTGCCAGCAGTGAGGAAGCGGCCGGGGAGCTGTTTTTT. Translation: CASSEEAAGELFF.

The genes are TRBV5-5 and TRBJ1-1; 7 nucleotides agree with TRBD1. V was pared by 3 bases and J by 4 bases, with 9 bases of the junction left unmatched. CDR1 and CDR2 from the germline V gene are SGHKS and YYEKEE (reference sequence). The CDR3 consists of 15 residues. As DNA, the CDR3 is TGTGCCAGCAGCTCAACAGGGGTGAGTGGCACTGAAGCTTTCTTT. Its translation is CASSSTGVSGTEAFF.

The table lists this clone with a few counts. The rearrangement uses TRBV7-2 and TRBJ2-4; no reliable D call. Trimming took 6 bases from V and 0 from J, leaving 9 bases between them. The CDR3 spans 14 residues. Germline CDR1 and CDR2: SGHTA and FQGNSA. This CDR3 is CASSLTQAKNIQYF. The CDR3 coding sequence is TGTGCCAGCAGTCTGACCCAAGCCAAAAACATTCAGTACTTC.

The CDR3 nucleotides are TGTGCCAGCAGCCAAGCCAGAGAGAACTATGGCTACACCTTC. Translating gives CASSQARENYGYTF. The chain carries TRBV13 and TRBJ1-2; unclear D gene. Germline CDR1 reads PRHDT; CDR2 reads FYEKMQ (reference sequence). This CDR3 has 14 amino acids. Deletions cut 5 bases from V and 2 bases from J, with 12 bases between.

CDR3 residues: CASSPGTGNSPLHF. The CDR3 DNA reads as TGTGCCAGCAGCCCTGGGACAGGGAATTCACCCCTCCACTTT. This sequence joins TRBV9 and TRBJ1-6; 9 nucleotides match TRBD1. V lost 4 bases to trimming and J lost 7 bases; unmatched junction nucleotides: 3. Germline-derived CDR1 and CDR2 are SGDLS and YYNGEE. This CDR3 spans 14 amino acids.

The genes are TRBV6-5 and TRBJ1-2; TRBD1 agrees at 7 bases. In germline, CDR1 is MNHEY, CDR2 SVGAGI. The CDR3 is 16 amino acids. J was trimmed by 0 bases and V by 0 bases; bases with no gene match: 4. CDR3 amino acids: CASSYSKTGTNYGYTF. CDR3 nucleotide sequence: TGTGCCAGCAGTTACTCGAAGACAGGGACTAACTATGGCTACACCTTC.

This rearrangement joins TRBV19 to TRBJ1-1, with a tentative D call TRBD1 (6 bases). The germline V and J ends were trimmed by 6 bases and 5 bases, with 16 bases remaining between them. Germline lookup yields CDR1 LNHDA and CDR2 SQIVND (reference sequence). This CDR3 has 14 residues. The CDR3 is CASSPGGGRTEAFF. CDR3 nucleotide sequence: TGTGCCAGTAGCCCCGGGGGGGGGCGGACTGAAGCTTTCTTT.

V and J are TRBV28 and TRBJ2-1; D not resolved. The CDR3 is 12 residues long. CDR1 is MDHEN and CDR2 is SYDVKM in the germline V gene. Trimming removed 5 bases at V and 7 bases at J, with 9 bases between. CDR3 residues: CASSDIPNEQFF. The CDR3 nucleotides are TGTGCCAGCAGTGACATTCCTAATGAGCAGTTCTTC.

The rearrangement uses TRBV4-3 and TRBJ2-1, with TRBD1 as a possible D gene (6 bases). Germline CDR1 and CDR2: LGHNA and YSLEER. Trimming left V 1 base short and J 13 bases short, with 14 bases between. This CDR3 is built from 13 residues. CDR3 sequence (DNA): TGCGCCAGCAGCCAAGGACACCAGGGGATCCAGTTCTTC. Translating it yields CASSQGHQGIQFF.